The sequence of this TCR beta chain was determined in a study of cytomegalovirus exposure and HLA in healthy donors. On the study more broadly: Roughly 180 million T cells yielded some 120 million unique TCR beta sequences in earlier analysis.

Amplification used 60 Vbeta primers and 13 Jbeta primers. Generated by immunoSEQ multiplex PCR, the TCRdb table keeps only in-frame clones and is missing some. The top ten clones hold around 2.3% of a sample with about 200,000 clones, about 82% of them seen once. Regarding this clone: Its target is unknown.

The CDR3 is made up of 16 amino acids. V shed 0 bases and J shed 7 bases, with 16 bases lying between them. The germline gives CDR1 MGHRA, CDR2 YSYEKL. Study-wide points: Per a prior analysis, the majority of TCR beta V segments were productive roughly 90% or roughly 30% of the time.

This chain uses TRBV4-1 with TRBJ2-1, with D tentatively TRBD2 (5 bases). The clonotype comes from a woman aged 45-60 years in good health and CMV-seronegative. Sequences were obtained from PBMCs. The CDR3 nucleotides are TGCGCCAGCAGCCAAGATTGGGGAGCGGCAAGGAATGAGCAGTTCTTC. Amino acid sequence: CASSQDWGAARNEQFF.